This entry describes one TCR beta chain. Libraries were prepared by immunoSEQ multiplex PCR; TCRdb keeps only in-frame clonotypes and omits some of them. The data show about 60,000 clones, over 80% seen once. The CDR3 contains 13 residues. Trimming took 8 bases from V and 0 from J, leaving 8 bases between them. From germline, CDR1 is SGHVS and CDR2 FNYEAQ. The data were taken from a study of OX40 agonist ivuxolimab in advanced cancers. The clonotype comes from an adult with an advanced solid tumor such as melanoma, head and neck, liver or kidney cancer. The chain carries TRBV7-6 and TRBJ1-5; D is ambiguous. The specimen comprised CD4+ or CD8+ T cells sorted from blood, sampled in a trial of the OX40 agonist ivuxolimab. This CDR3 is CASAADSNQPQHF. CDR3 nucleotide sequence: TGTGCCAGCGCAGCCGATAGCAATCAGCCCCAGCATTTT.